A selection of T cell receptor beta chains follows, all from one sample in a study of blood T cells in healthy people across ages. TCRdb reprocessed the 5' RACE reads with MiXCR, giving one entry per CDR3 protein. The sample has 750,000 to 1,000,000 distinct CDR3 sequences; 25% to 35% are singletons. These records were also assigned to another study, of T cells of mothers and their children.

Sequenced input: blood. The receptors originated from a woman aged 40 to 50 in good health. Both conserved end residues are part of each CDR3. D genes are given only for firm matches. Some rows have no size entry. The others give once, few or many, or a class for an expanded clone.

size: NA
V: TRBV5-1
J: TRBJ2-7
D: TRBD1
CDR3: CASSLARGPGEEQYF
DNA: TGCGCCAGCAGCTTGGCCAGGGGGCCTGGGGAGGAGCAGTACTTC

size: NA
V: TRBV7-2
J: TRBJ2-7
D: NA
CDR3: CASSLESSYSYEQYF
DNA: TGTGCCAGCAGCTTAGAATCCTCCTACTCCTACGAGCAGTACTTC

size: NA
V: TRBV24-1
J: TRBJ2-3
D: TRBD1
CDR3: CATSDTSGTGTDTQYF
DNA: TGTGCCACCAGTGATACTTCAGGGACAGGCACAGATACGCAGTATTTT

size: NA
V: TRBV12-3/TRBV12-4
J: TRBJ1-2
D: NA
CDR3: CASSLTRSGAYGYTF
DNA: TGTGCCAGCAGTTTGACCCGTTCCGGGGCCTATGGCTACACCTTC

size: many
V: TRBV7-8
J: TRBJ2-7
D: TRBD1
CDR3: CASSEFSGTGYEQYF
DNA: TGTGCCAGCAGCGAATTTTCCGGGACAGGGTACGAGCAGTACTTC

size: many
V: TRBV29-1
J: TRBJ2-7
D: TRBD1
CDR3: CSVVGQGHYEQYF
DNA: TGCAGCGTAGTTGGACAGGGGCACTACGAGCAGTACTTC

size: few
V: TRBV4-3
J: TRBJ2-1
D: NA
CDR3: CASSQEPVRQGGNEQFF
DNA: TGCGCCAGCAGCCAGGAGCCGGTCAGGCAGGGTGGCAATGAGCAGTTCTTC

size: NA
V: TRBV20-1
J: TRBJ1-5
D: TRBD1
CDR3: CSASAIQGASNQPQHF
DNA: TGCAGTGCTAGTGCCATACAGGGGGCGAGCAATCAGCCCCAGCATTTT

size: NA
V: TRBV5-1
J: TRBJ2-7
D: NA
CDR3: CASRVLDEQYF
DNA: TGCGCCAGCAGGGTACTGGACGAGCAGTACTTC

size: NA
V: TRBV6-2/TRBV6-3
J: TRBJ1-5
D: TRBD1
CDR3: CASSRWTGNSNQPQHF
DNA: TGTGCCAGCAGTCGATGGACAGGGAATAGCAATCAGCCCCAGCATTTT

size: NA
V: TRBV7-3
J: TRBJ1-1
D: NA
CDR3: CASRLGTTTETFF
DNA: TGTGCCAGCAGACTAGGGACAACCACTGAAACTTTCTTT

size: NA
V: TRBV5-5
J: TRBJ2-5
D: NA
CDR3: CASSFAGFEQYF
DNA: TGTGCCAGCAGCTTCGCAGGGTTTGAGCAGTACTTC

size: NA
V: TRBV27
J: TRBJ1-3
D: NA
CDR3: CASSLRGGSSGNTIYF
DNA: TGTGCCAGCAGTTTACGAGGTGGGAGCTCTGGAAACACCATATATTTT

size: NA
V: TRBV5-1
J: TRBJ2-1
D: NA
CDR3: CASSLANYRHNEQFF
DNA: TGCGCCAGCAGCTTGGCCAACTATCGACACAATGAGCAGTTCTTC

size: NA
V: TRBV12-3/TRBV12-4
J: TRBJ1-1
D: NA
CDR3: CASSLAAGMNTEAFF
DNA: TGTGCCAGCAGTTTAGCGGCAGGCATGAACACTGAAGCTTTCTTT

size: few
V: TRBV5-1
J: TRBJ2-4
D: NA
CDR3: CASSLPDSKNIQYF
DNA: TGCGCCAGCAGCTTGCCAGACAGTAAAAACATTCAGTACTTC

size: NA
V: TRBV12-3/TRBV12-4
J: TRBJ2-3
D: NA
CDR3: CASSLRVRTDVQYF
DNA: TGTGCCAGCAGCTTACGGGTGAGAACAGATGTGCAGTATTTT

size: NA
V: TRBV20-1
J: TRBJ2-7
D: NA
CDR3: CSASAGVGSYEQYF
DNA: TGCAGTGCTAGTGCAGGGGTAGGGTCCTACGAGCAGTACTTC

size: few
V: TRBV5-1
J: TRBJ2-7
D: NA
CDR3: CASSLDYNPYEQYF
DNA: TGCGCCAGCAGCTTGGACTACAACCCCTACGAGCAGTACTTC

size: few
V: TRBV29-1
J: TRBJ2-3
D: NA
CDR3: CSVGGLTDTQYF
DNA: TGCAGCGTTGGGGGGTTAACAGATACGCAGTATTTT

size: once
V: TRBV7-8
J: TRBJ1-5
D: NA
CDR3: CASSSGQYGNQPQHF
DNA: TGTGCCAGCAGCTCCGGACAGTATGGCAATCAGCCCCAGCATTTT

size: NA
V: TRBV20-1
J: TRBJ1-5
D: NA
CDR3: CSAPGHNQPQHF
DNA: TGCAGTGCTCCGGGCCATAATCAGCCCCAGCATTTT

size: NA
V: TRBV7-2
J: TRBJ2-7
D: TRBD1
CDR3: CASSFDRDNEQYF
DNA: TGTGCCAGCAGCTTCGACAGGGACAATGAGCAGTACTTC

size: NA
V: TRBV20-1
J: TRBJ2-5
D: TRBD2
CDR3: CSAQINSGGHNEQYF
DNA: TGCAGTGCTCAGATTAATAGCGGGGGACACAATGAGCAGTACTTC

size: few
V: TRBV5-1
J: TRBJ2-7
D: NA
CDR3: CASSSGTLTYEQYF
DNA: TGCGCCAGCAGCTCCGGGACACTTACCTACGAGCAGTACTTC

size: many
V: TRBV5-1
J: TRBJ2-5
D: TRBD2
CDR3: CASSLGSGGAEETQYF
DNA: TGCGCCAGCAGCTTGGGCAGCGGGGGGGCCGAGGAGACCCAGTACTTC

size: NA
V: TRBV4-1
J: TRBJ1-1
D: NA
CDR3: CASSQVQWGEAFF
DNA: TGCGCCAGCAGCCAGGTCCAATGGGGTGAAGCTTTCTTT

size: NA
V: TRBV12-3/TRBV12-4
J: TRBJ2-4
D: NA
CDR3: CASRTSGAKNIQYF
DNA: TGTGCCAGCCGAACTTCGGGGGCCAAAAACATTCAGTACTTC

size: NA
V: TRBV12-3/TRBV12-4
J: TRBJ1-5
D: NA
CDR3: CASSFITGGGQPQHF
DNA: TGTGCCAGCAGTTTCATTACGGGGGGCGGGCAGCCCCAGCATTTT

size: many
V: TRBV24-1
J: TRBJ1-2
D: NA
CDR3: CATSRHGTQDGYTF
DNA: TGTGCCACCAGTCGACACGGGACACAAGATGGCTACACCTTC

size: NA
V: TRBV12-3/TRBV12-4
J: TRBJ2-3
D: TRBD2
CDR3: CASSFGLRAGGPTDTQYF
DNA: TGTGCCAGCAGTTTCGGGTTACGGGCGGGGGGGCCCACAGATACGCAGTATTTT

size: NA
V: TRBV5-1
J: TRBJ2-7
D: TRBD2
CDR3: CASSRGAGNGQYF
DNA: TGCGCCAGCAGTCGTGGAGCGGGGAATGGGCAGTACTTC

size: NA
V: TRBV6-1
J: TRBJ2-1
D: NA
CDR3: CASLGLGSYNEQFF
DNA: TGTGCCAGTTTAGGTTTAGGCTCCTACAATGAGCAGTTCTTC

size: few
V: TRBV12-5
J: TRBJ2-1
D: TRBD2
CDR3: CASGLAAGGPPNEQFF
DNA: TGTGCTAGTGGTTTGGCAGCGGGGGGGCCTCCTAATGAGCAGTTCTTC

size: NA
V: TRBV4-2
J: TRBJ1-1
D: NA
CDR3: CASSQEGTLNTEAFF
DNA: TGTGCCAGCAGCCAAGAGGGGACACTTAACACTGAAGCTTTCTTT

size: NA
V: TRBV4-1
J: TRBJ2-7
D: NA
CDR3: CASSQHGGAGSYEQYF
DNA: TGCGCCAGCAGCCAGCACGGAGGCGCAGGCTCCTACGAGCAGTACTTC

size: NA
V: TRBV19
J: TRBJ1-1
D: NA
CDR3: CASHGGSNTEAFF
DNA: TGTGCCAGTCATGGGGGGTCGAACACTGAAGCTTTCTTT

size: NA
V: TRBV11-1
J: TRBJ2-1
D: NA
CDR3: CASSPPGWGSDEQFF
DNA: TGTGCCAGCAGCCCCCCGGGCTGGGGGAGCGATGAGCAGTTCTTC

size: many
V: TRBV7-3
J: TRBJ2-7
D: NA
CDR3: CASSPRDTASYEQYF
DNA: TGTGCCAGCAGCCCCCGGGACACAGCCTCCTACGAGCAGTACTTC

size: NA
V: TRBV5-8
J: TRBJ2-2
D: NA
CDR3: CASSFDGGELFF
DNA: TGTGCCAGCAGCTTTGATGGCGGGGAGCTGTTTTTT

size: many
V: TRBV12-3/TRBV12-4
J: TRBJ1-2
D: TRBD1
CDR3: CASGQGQGAAWGYTF
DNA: TGTGCCAGCGGCCAGGGGCAGGGGGCCGCGTGGGGCTACACCTTC

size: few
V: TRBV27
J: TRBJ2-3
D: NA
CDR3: CASSLTQGKADTQYF
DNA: TGTGCCAGCAGTTTGACACAGGGAAAGGCAGATACGCAGTATTTT

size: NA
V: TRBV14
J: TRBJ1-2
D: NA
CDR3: CASSQVGGYGYTF
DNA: TGTGCCAGCAGCCAGGTGGGAGGCTATGGCTACACCTTC

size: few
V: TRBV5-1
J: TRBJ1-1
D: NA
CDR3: CASSLATRGGTEAFF
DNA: TGCGCCAGCAGCTTGGCCACGAGGGGAGGTACTGAAGCTTTCTTT

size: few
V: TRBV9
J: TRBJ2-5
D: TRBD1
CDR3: CASSTRQGSGTQYF
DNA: TGTGCCAGCAGCACCCGACAGGGCTCGGGGACCCAGTACTTC

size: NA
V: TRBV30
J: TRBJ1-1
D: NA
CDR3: CAWKISTNTEAFF
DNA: TGTGCCTGGAAAATTTCAACGAACACTGAAGCTTTCTTT

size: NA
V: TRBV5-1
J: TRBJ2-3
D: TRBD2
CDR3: CASRSSGGAPDTQYF
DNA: TGCGCCAGCAGGTCAAGCGGGGGGGCCCCAGATACGCAGTATTTT

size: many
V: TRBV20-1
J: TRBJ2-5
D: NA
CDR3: CSARDSGRTGETQYF
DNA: TGCAGTGCTAGAGATTCCGGGCGGACTGGGGAGACCCAGTACTTC

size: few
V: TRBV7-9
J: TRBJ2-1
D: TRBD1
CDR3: CASSPDPGQGARNEQFF
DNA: TGTGCCAGCAGCCCCGACCCGGGACAGGGGGCACGGAATGAGCAGTTCTTC

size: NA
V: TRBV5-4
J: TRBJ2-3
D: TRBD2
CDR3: CASSSYSPGLAGRSSTDTQYF
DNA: TGTGCCAGCAGCTCTTATTCACCGGGACTAGCGGGGAGAAGTAGCACAGATACGCAGTATTTT

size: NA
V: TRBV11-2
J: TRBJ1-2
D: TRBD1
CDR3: CASSSGTGGVYGYTF
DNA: TGTGCCAGCAGCTCCGGGACAGGGGGGGTCTATGGCTACACCTTC

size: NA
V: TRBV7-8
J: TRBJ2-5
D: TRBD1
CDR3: CASSNRQGARAYF
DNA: TGTGCCAGCAGTAACCGACAGGGGGCGCGGGCGTACTTC